A single TCR beta chain is shown here with its context. Its recognized antigen is unknown. No much larger clonotype is one base removed from it; base qualities were not supplied. This sample stems from a study of beta chain features in type 1 diabetes (dated 2018 in TCRdb). Background for the entire study: Patients and healthy donors did not differ in mean age, gender distribution, total cell number or subset yield. The study compared TCRB repertoires of sorted circulating CD4+ T cell subsets between recently diagnosed type 1 diabetes patients and matched healthy donors. A total of some 110 million sorted cells were examined across all samples, and a strong correlation was observed between cell number per subset and RNA yield. Regulatory and stem cell-like memory subsets were obtained from only 8 patients and roughly eight healthy donors, while naive and central memory subsets were obtained from all 28 donors. Study-wide conclusions, independent of this receptor: Fewer insertions and more nucleotide deletions at VDJ recombination sites were observed in patients with type 1 diabetes, implying thymic rearrangement abnormalities. Because cDNA was sequenced instead of genomic DNA, activated cells with high expression could be over-represented, although the groups did not differ in activation or CD3 levels. HLA sub-analyses involved small numbers of individuals, so any influence of HLA type on TCRB rearrangement remained unresolved. Shorter templates might have been favored by PCR, but patient and control samples were amplified and corrected together, so both groups would have been affected equally by any skew. Naive, central memory and regulatory TCRB repertoires appeared to be more alike among patients than among healthy donors. In all four CD4+ subsets, TCRB CDR3 length was moderately but significantly shorter in type 1 diabetes patients.

A single peripheral blood draw of 95 to 150 mL on average was collected from each donor into heparinised tubes. A BD FACSAria II and a panel including CD45RO, CCR7, CD25, CD127, CD95 and CD27 were used to sort naive, central memory, regulatory and stem cell-like memory CD4+ T cells. Purity was above 98% for every sorted population. Right away, PBMCs were isolated by Lymphoprep density gradient centrifugation and were stained directly, with no culture step. Samples were stained and sorted in pairs, with one healthy donor and one patient per experiment, so that batch effects were minimized. All of the isolated RNA was reverse transcribed with the High Capacity cDNA Reverse Transcription Kit, so expressed TCRB transcripts were sequenced. Survey-depth immunoSEQ sequencing was performed on stem cell-like memory T cell samples, with an average of roughly 1 million total reads per sample. Sorted cells were lysed in RLT buffer, and RNA was extracted using DNase-treated RNeasy Micro or Mini kits according to cell number. To prevent cross-contamination, each cell subset was processed individually, whereas patient and healthy donor samples were processed jointly. The immunoSEQ multiplex PCR was used to amplify TCRB sequences from cDNA, yielding 87-bp fragments that span the CDR3 region. The amplicons were sequenced using the Illumina HiSeq platform. The source study handled its data this way. Synthetic template baselines were used to correct PCR bias computationally, reads within Hamming distance 2 were collapsed together, and singletons that could not be merged were discarded. Reads were aligned to IMGT to assign V, D and J genes, CDR3 length, and insertions or deletions at six rearrangement sites. Within each subset, clonotype counts were normalized to sorted cell number, after which true diversity and Gini coefficients were computed with the tcR R package. The overlap coefficient, calculated on TCRB nucleotide sequences, was used to measure repertoire sharing. In its TCRdb copy, this immuneACCESS table keeps in-frame sequences only and misses some clones. Where compared with another copy, unresolved V genes explain less than half of these, and the others have no known cause. V, J and clone size are those of that table, while D and trimming were read from the DNA. Counted in this sample were tens of thousands of clones; approximately 51% of them appeared once. 0.2% to 0.3% of the sample is taken by the ten largest.

Including cysteine and phenylalanine, the CDR3 has 21 amino acids. The read is trimmed to its CDR3 DNA, 63 bases read in frame from base 1. From a lookup of the germline V gene (reference sequence), CDR1 and CDR2 are LNHDA and SQIVND. V ends up 3 bases short and J 0 bases short, with an unmatched junction base count of 17. The clonotype comes from a woman aged 25-40 years in good health. This chain is built from TRBV19 and TRBJ2-6; TRBD1 fits 7 bases in the junction. Input material: stem cell memory CD4+ T cells from blood. This specimen's cell subset or site label, interpreted: stem cell-like memory CD4+ T cells. The DNA reads TGTGCCAGTAGTATTATACTTGGATCAAGGGACAGCCCCTCTGGGGCCAACGTCCTGACTTTC. Its protein product is CASSIILGSRDSPSGANVLTF.